This T cell receptor (beta chain) was identified in a study of radiation and T cells in renal cell carcinoma. Notes on the study in general: From baseline, blood top tumor clonotypes peaked at 2 weeks post-radiation. No pretreatment tumor biopsies were available for baseline clonotypes.

Points on this clone: Its antigen is still unknown.

Regarding time point: baseline pretreatment blood. Stated treatment: 15 Gy SBRT to primary tumor, nephrectomy 4 weeks later. The table came from immunoSEQ multiplex PCR; TCRdb's copy has only in-frame clones and leaves some out. The data hold 130,000 to 150,000 clones, with roughly nine tenths observed a single time. V lost 3 bases to trimming and J lost 6 bases, with 14 bases between them. This CDR3 has 14 amino acids. Germline V lookup: CDR1 SQVTM, CDR2 ANQGSEA. The sequence derives from a woman in her seventies with renal cell carcinoma. The chain recombines TRBV29-1 with TRBJ2-2, with TRBD1 as a possible D gene (5 bases). Specimen: blood, collected from a patient whose treatment included radiotherapy and nephrectomy. CDR3: CSVDGFRAPGELFF. The CDR3 DNA is TGCAGCGTTGATGGGTTCAGGGCCCCCGGGGAGCTGTTTTTT.